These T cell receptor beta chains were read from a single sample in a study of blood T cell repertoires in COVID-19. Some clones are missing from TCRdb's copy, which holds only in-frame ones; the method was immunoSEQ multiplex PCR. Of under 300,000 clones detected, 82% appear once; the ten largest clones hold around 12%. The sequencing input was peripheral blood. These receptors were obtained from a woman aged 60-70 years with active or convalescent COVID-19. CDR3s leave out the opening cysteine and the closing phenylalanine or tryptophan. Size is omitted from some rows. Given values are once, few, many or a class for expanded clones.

CDR3aa: ASSQDQGAPYEQY; abundance: -; j_gene: TRBJ2-7; v_gene: TRBV4-2
CDR3aa: ASSQGEGQGARYGYT; abundance: -; j_gene: TRBJ1-2; v_gene: TRBV14
CDR3aa: ASSLDPPRGTEAF; abundance: -; j_gene: TRBJ1-1; v_gene: TRBV7-2
CDR3aa: ASSSQGARGGYT; abundance: -; j_gene: TRBJ1-2; v_gene: TRBV27
CDR3aa: SGGTASTDTQY; abundance: -; j_gene: TRBJ2-3; v_gene: TRBV29-1
CDR3aa: ASSLSFNRVTYEQY; abundance: once; j_gene: TRBJ2-7; v_gene: TRBV27
CDR3aa: ASCEVPKETQY; abundance: -; j_gene: TRBJ2-5; v_gene: TRBV11-2
CDR3aa: ASSIEGTGGYEQY; abundance: once; j_gene: TRBJ2-7; v_gene: TRBV19
CDR3aa: ASSMTGKDTEAF; abundance: -; j_gene: TRBJ1-1; v_gene: TRBV19
CDR3aa: ASSPDRQMNTEAF; abundance: -; j_gene: TRBJ1-1; v_gene: TRBV18
CDR3aa: ATSRDWGVGSNQPQH; abundance: -; j_gene: TRBJ1-5; v_gene: TRBV15
CDR3aa: ASSATPLAGGDYGYT; abundance: -; j_gene: TRBJ1-2; v_gene: TRBV7-6
CDR3aa: ASSRVSLAGGQETQY; abundance: -; j_gene: TRBJ2-5; v_gene: TRBV5-4
CDR3aa: ASSGPGTSGPNEQF; abundance: -; j_gene: TRBJ2-1; v_gene: TRBV21-1
CDR3aa: ASSPPGQESMGTKQY; abundance: once; j_gene: TRBJ2-7; v_gene: TRBV7-9
CDR3aa: ASSELSENYGYT; abundance: once; j_gene: TRBJ1-2; v_gene: TRBV2
CDR3aa: ASSRAGTSGSTDTQY; abundance: -; j_gene: TRBJ2-3; v_gene: TRBV18
CDR3aa: ASSQWGLAGEPSDSEQY; abundance: -; j_gene: TRBJ2-7; v_gene: TRBV6-2/TRBV6-3
CDR3aa: ASSRQGNEQF; abundance: -; j_gene: TRBJ2-1; v_gene: TRBV7-8
CDR3aa: ASSETTGNTEAF; abundance: -; j_gene: TRBJ1-1; v_gene: TRBV6-1
CDR3aa: ATEDLTGELF; abundance: -; j_gene: TRBJ2-2; v_gene: TRBV10-1
CDR3aa: ASRPGTAQETQY; abundance: -; j_gene: TRBJ2-5; v_gene: TRBV28
CDR3aa: ASSLGPYGYT; abundance: -; j_gene: TRBJ1-2; v_gene: TRBV5-6
CDR3aa: ASSLYPNLQGYT; abundance: -; j_gene: TRBJ1-2; v_gene: TRBV5-6
CDR3aa: ASSLVGGVNTEAF; abundance: -; j_gene: TRBJ1-1; v_gene: TRBV7-9
CDR3aa: SVSGGNTEAF; abundance: -; j_gene: TRBJ1-1; v_gene: TRBV29-1
CDR3aa: ASSSTAPNEKLF; abundance: -; j_gene: TRBJ1-4; v_gene: TRBV28
CDR3aa: ASSRGYHRSSNQPQH; abundance: once; j_gene: TRBJ1-5; v_gene: TRBV6-6
CDR3aa: ASSLVQGAGGYT; abundance: -; j_gene: TRBJ1-2; v_gene: TRBV7-9